This TCR beta chain was sequenced in a study of cytomegalovirus exposure and HLA in healthy donors. Study as a whole: Of all 400 or so donors who were genotyped, roughly 85% belonged to the Caucasian-associated ancestry cluster.

The length of the CDR3 is 14 residues. Trimming left V 4 bases short and J 2 bases short, with 9 bases between. Germline values: CDR1 SNHLY, CDR2 FYNNEI. Findings of the study overall: Relative to the roughly 640-donor mean, N-insertions were reportedly fewer in an Asian-associated ancestry cluster in a later analysis. A classifier reportedly called cytomegalovirus status with high sensitivity and specificity.

In the case of this clone: Its matching antigen is unknown.

The PCR ran on 60 Vbeta and 13 Jbeta primers. The method was immunoSEQ multiplex PCR; TCRdb's version includes in-frame clones alone and lacks a portion of them. The repertoire includes roughly 100,000 clones, approximately 85% of them detected once, and approximately 3.9% sits in the top ten. The origin of this receptor is a man younger than 40 in good health and CMV-seronegative. The chain couples TRBV2 to TRBJ1-3, with a weak D call TRBD1 (6 bases). Sequencing was carried out using PBMCs. Written as DNA, the CDR3 is TGTGCCAGCAGTGGGACAGCGACTGGAAACACCATATATTTT. Translation gives CASSGTATGNTIYF.